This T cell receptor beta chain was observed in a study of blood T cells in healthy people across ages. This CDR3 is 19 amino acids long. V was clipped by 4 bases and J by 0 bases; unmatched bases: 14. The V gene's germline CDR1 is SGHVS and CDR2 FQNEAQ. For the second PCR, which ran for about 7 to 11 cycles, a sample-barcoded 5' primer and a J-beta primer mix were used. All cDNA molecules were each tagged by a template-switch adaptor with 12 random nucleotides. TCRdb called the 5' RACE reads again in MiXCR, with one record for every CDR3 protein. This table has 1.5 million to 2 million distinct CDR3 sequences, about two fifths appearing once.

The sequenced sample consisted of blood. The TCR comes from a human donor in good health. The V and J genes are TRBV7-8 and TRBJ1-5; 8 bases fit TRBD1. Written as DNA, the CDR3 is TGTGCCAGCAGCTCTTTCCCAGGGGGCTACCTTTATAGCAATCAGCCCCAGCATTTT. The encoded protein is CASSSFPGGYLYSNQPQHF. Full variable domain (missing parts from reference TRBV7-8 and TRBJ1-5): GAGVSQSPRYKVAKRGQDVALRCDPISGHVSLFWYQQALGQGPEFLTYFQNEAQLDKSGLPSDRFFAERPEGSVSTLKIQRTQQEDSAVYLCASSSFPGGYLYSNQPQHFGDGTRLSIL.